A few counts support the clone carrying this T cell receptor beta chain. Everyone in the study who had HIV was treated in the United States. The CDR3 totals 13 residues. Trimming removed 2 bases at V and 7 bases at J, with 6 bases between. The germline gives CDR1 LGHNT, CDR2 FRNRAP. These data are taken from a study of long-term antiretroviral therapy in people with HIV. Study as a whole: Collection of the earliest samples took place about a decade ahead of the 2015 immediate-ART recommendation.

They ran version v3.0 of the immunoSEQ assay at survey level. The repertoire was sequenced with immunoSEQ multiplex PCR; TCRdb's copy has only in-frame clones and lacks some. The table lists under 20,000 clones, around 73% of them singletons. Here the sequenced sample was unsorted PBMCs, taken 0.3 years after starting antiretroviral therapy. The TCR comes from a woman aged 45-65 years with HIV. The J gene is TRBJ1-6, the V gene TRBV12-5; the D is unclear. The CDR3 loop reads CASGLFENSPLHF. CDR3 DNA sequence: TGTGCTAGTGGTTTGTTTGAGAATTCACCCCTCCACTTT.